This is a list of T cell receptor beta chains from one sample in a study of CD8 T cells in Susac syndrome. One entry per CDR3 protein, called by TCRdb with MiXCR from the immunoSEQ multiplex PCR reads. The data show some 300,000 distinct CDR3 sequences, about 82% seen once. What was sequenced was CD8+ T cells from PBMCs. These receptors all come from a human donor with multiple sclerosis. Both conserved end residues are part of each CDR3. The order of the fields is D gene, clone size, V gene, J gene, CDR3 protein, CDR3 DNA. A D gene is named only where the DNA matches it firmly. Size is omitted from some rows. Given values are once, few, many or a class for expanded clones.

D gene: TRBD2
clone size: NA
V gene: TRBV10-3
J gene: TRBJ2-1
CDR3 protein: CAISEFSGRVAYNEQFF
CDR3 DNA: TGTGCCATCAGTGAGTTTAGCGGGAGGGTCGCCTACAATGAGCAGTTCTTC

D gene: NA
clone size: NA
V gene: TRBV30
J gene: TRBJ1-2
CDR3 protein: CAWSPTGNYGYTF
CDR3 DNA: TGTGCCTGGAGTCCGACAGGCAACTATGGCTACACCTTC

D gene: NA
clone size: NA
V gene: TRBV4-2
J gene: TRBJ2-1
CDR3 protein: CATGYVGPNNEQFF
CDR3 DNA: TGTGCCACCGGATATGTAGGGCCGAACAATGAGCAGTTCTTC

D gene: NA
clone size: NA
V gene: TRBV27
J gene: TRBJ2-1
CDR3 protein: CASSSYPGYNEQFF
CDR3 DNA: TGTGCCAGCAGTTCTTACCCTGGCTACAATGAGCAGTTCTTC

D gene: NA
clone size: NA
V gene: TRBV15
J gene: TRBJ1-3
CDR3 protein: CATSARETEGSFSGNTIYF
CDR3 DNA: TGTGCCACCAGCGCCCGTGAAACCGAAGGGAGCTTCTCTGGAAACACCATATATTTT

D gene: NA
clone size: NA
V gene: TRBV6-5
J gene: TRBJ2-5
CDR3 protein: CASSYYPGDGRWETQYF
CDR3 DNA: TGTGCCAGCAGTTATTACCCCGGGGACGGAAGATGGGAGACCCAGTACTTC

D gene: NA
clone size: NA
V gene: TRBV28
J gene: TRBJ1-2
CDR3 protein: CASSTPRDTLYGYTF
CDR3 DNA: TGTGCCAGCAGCACCCCCCGGGACACCCTCTATGGCTACACCTTC

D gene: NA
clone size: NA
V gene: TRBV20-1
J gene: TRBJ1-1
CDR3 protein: CSALVFSGGPVLNTEAFF
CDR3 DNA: TGCAGTGCTCTTGTCTTCTCTGGGGGCCCCGTCTTGAACACTGAAGCTTTCTTT

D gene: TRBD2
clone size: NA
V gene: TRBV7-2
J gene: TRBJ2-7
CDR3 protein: CASSLVGGTSGTEQYF
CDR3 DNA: TGTGCCAGCAGCTTAGTAGGTGGAACTAGCGGGACGGAGCAGTACTTC

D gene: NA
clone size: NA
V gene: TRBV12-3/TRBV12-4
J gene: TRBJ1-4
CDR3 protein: CASSFQFEKLFF
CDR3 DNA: TGTGCCAGCAGTTTCCAGTTTGAAAAACTGTTTTTT

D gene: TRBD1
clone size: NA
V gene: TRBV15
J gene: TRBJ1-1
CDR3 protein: CATSRDIQGGTEAFF
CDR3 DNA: TGTGCCACCAGCAGAGATATCCAGGGGGGCACTGAAGCTTTCTTT

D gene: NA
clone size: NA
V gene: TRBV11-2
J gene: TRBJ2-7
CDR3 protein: CASSLEPILLDYEQYF
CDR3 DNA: TGTGCCAGCAGCTTAGAACCCATCCTTCTGGATTACGAGCAGTACTTC

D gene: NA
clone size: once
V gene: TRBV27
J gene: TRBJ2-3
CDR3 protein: CASSRSAGTDTQYF
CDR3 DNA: TGTGCCAGCAGTCGTAGCGCAGGCACAGATACGCAGTATTTT

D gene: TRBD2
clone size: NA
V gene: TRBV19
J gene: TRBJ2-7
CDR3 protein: CASSDGDGLAGERYEQYF
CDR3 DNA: TGTGCCAGTAGTGATGGCGACGGACTAGCGGGTGAACGCTACGAGCAGTACTTC